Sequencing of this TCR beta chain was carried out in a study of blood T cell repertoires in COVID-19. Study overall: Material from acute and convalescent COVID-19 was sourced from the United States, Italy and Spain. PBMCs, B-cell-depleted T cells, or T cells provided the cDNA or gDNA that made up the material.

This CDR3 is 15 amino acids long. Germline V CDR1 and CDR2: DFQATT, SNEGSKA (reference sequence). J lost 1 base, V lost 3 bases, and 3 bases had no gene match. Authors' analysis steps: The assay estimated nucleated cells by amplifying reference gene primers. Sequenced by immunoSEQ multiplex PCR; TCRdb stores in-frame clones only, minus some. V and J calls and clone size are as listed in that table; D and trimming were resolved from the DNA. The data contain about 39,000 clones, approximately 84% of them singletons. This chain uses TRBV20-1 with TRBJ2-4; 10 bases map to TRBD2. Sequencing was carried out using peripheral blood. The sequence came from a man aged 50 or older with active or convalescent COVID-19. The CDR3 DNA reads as TGCAGTGCTAGTCATAGCGGGGGGGCCAAAAACATTCAGTACTTC. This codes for CSASHSGGAKNIQYF.